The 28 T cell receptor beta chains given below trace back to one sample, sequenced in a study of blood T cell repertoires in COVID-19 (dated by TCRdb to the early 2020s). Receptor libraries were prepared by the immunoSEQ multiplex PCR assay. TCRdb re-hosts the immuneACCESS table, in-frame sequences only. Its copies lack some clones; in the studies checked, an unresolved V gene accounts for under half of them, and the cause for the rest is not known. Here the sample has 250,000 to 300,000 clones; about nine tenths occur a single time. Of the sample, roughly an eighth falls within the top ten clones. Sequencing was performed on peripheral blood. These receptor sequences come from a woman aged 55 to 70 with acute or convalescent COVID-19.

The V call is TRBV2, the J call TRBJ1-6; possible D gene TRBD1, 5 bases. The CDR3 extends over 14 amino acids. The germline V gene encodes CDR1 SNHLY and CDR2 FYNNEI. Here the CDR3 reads CASATATPTSPLHF. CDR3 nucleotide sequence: TGTGCGAGCGCGACAGCGACTCCAACTTCACCCCTCCACTTT.

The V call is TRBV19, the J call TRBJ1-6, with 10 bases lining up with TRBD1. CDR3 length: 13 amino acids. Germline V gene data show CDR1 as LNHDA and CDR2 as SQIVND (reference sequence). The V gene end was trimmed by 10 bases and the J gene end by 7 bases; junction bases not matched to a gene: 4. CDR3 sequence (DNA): TGTGCCATCGGACAGGGGGTGAATTCACCCCTCCACTTT. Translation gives CAIGQGVNSPLHF.

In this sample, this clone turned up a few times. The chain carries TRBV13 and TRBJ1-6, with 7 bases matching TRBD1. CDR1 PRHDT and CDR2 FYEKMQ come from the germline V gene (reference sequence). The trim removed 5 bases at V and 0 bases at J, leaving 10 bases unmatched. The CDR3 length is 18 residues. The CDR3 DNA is TGTGCCAGCAGCCTCAGGACAGGCCTGAGCTCCTATAATTCACCCCTCCACTTT. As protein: CASSLRTGLSSYNSPLHF.

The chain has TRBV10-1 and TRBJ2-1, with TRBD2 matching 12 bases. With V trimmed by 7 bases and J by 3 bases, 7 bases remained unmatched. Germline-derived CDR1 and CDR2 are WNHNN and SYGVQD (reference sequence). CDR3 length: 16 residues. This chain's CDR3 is CASNPPSGRGYNEQFF. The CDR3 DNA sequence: TGCGCCAGCAACCCTCCTAGCGGGAGGGGCTACAATGAGCAGTTCTTC.

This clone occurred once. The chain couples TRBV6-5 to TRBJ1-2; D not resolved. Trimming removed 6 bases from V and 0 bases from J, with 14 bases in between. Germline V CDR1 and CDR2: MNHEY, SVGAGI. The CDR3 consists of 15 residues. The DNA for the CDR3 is TGTGCCAGCAGCCTCGGGGAAGGGCCTAACTATGGCTACACCTTC. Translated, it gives CASSLGEGPNYGYTF.

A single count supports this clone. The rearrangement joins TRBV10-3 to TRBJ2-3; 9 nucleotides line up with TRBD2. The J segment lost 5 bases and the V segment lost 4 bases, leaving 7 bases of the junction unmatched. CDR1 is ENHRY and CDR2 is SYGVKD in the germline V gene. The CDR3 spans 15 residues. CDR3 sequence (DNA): TGTGCCATCAGTGGACGGGAACTAGCGGGAGATACGCAGTATTTT. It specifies CAISGRELAGDTQYF.

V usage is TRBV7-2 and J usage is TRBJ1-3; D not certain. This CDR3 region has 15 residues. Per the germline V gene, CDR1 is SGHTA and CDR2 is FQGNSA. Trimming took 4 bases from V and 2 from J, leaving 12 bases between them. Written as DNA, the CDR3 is TGTGCCAGCAGCTCCGTCCGGGGTCCTGGAAACACCATATATTTT. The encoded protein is CASSSVRGPGNTIYF. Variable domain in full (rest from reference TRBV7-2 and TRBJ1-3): GAGVSQSPSNKVTEKGKDVELRCDPISGHTALYWYRQSLGQGLEFLIYFQGNSAPDKSGLPSDRFSAERTGGSVSTLTIQRTQQEDSAVYLCASSSVRGPGNTIYFGEGSWLTVV.

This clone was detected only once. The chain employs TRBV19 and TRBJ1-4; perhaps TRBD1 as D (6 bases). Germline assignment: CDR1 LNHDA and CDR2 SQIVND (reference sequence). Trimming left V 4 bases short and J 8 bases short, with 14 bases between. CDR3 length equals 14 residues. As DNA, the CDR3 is TGTGCCAGTAGTACCCAGGGCGGGGGCGAAAAACTGTTTTTT. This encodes CASSTQGGGEKLFF. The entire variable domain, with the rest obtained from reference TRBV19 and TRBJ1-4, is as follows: DGGITQSPKYLFRKEGQNVTLSCEQNLNHDAMYWYRQDPGQGLRLIYYSQIVNDFQKGDIAEGYSVSREKKESFPLTVTSAQKNPTAFYLCASSTQGGGEKLFFGSGTQLSVL.

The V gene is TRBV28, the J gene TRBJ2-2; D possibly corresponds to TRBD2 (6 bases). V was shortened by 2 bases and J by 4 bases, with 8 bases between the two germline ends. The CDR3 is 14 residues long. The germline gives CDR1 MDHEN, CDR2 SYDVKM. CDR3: CASSLAGRTGELFF. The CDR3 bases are TGTGCCAGCAGTTTAGCGGGACGCACCGGGGAGCTGTTTTTT.

CDR3 in amino acids: CASSLESPENGYTF. CDR3 sequence (DNA): TGTGCCAGCAGCTTGGAGTCGCCAGAAAATGGCTACACCTTC. The rearrangement uses TRBV5-4 and TRBJ1-2, with D hard to call. Germline V CDR1 and CDR2: SGHNT, YYREEE (reference sequence). The CDR3 length is 14 residues. V gave up 0 bases and J gave up 6 bases, with 12 bases separating them.

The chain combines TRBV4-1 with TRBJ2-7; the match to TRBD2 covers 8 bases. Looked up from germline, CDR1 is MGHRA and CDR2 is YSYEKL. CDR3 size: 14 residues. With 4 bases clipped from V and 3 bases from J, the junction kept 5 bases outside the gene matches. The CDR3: CASSRTSSSYEQYF. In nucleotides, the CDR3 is TGCGCCAGCAGCCGGACTAGCTCAAGCTACGAGCAGTACTTC.

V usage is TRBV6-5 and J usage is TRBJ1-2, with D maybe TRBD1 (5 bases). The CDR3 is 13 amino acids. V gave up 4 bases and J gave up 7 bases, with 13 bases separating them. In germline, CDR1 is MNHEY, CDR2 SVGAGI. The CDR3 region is CASSSFQGAGYTF. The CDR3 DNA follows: TGTGCCAGCAGTTCCTTTCAAGGGGCTGGCTACACCTTC.

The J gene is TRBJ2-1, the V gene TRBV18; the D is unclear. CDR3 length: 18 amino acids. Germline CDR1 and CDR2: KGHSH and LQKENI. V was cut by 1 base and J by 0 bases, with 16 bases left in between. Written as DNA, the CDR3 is TGTGCCAGCTCACCACGGCCCCACGTTTCGGGCTCCTACAATGAGCAGTTCTTC. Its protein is CASSPRPHVSGSYNEQFF.

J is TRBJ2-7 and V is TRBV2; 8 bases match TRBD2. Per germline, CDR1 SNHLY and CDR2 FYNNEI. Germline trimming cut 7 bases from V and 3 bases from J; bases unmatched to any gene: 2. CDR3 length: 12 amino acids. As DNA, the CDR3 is TGTGCCAGCAAAGCGGGAGACTACGAGCAGTACTTC. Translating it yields CASKAGDYEQYF.

This CDR3 is CASSLGSRGLVYEQYF. As DNA, the CDR3 is TGTGCCAGCAGCTTAGGGTCTCGCGGGCTCGTCTACGAGCAGTACTTC. J is TRBJ2-7 and V is TRBV13; tentative D call: TRBD2 (5 bases). Germline-derived CDR1 and CDR2 are PRHDT and FYEKMQ (reference sequence). This CDR3 comprises 16 residues. V was trimmed by 0 bases and J by 3 bases, leaving 15 bases between them.

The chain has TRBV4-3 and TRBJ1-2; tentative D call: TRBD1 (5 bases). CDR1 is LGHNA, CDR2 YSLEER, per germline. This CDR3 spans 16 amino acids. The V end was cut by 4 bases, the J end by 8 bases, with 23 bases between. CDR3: CASSPVSGGATGGYTF. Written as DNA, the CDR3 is TGCGCCAGCAGCCCCGTCAGTGGCGGGGCTACGGGAGGCTACACCTTC.

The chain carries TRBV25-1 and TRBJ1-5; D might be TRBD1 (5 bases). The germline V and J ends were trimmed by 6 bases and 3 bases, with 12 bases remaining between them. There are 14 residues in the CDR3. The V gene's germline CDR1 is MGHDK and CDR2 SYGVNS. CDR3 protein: CASRPWGDNQPQHF. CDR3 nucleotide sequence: TGTGCCAGCAGACCCTGGGGGGACAATCAGCCCCAGCATTTT.

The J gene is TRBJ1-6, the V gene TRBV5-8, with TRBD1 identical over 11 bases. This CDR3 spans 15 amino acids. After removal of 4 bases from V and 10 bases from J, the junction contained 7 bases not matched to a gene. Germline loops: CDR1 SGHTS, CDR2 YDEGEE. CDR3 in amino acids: CASSPGQGEKSPLHF. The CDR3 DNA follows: TGTGCCAGCAGCCCGGGACAGGGGGAGAAATCACCCCTCCACTTT.

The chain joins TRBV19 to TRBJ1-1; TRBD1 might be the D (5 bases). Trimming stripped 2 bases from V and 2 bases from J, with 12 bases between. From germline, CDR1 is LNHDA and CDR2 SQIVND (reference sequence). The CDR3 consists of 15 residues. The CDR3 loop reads CASSIQGRKNTEAFF. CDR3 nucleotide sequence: TGTGCCAGTAGTATACAGGGCAGAAAAAACACTGAAGCTTTCTTT. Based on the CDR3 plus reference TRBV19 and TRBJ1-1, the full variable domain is DGGITQSPKYLFRKEGQNVTLSCEQNLNHDAMYWYRQDPGQGLRLIYYSQIVNDFQKGDIAEGYSVSREKKESFPLTVTSAQKNPTAFYLCASSIQGRKNTEAFFGQGTRLTVV.

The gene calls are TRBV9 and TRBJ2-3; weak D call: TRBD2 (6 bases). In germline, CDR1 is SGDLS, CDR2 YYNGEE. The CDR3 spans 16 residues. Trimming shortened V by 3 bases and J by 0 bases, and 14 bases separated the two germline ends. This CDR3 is CASSARTTGSTDTQYF. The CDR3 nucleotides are TGTGCCAGCAGCGCCCGGACTACTGGTAGCACAGATACGCAGTATTTT.

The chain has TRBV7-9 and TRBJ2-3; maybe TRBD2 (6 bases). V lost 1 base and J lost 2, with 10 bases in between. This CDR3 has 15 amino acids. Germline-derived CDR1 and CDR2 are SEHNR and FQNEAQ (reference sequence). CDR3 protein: CASSLGLVFTDTQYF. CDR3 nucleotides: TGTGCCAGCAGCTTAGGACTAGTGTTCACAGATACGCAGTATTTT.

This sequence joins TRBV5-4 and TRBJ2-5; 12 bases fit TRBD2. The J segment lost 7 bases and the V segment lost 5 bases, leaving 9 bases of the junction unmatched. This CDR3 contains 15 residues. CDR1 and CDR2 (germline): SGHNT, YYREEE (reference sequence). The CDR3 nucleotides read TGTGCCAGCAGGAAGACTAGCGGGAGTTCAGGGACCCAGTACTTC. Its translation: CASRKTSGSSGTQYF.

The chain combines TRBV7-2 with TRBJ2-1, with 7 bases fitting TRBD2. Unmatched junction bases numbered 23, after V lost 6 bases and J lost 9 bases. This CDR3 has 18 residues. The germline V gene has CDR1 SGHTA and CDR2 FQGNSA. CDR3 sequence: CASSSLSLTGTVAGEQFF. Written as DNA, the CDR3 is TGTGCCAGCAGTTCTCTCTCTCTTACCGGGACCGTAGCGGGTGAGCAGTTCTTC.

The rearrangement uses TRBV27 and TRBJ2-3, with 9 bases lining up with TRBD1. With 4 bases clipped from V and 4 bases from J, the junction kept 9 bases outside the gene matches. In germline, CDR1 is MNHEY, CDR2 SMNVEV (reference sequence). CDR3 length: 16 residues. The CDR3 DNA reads TGTGCCAGCAGTTCGCTCGGACAGGGGTGGGCAGATACGCAGTATTTT. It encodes CASSSLGQGWADTQYF.

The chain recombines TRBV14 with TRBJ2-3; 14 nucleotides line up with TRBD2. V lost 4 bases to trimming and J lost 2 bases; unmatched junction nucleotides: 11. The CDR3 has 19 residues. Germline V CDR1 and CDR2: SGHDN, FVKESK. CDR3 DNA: TGTGCCAGCAGCCCGGGACTAGCGGGGGCAAATATTGCCACAGATACGCAGTATTTT. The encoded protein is CASSPGLAGANIATDTQYF.

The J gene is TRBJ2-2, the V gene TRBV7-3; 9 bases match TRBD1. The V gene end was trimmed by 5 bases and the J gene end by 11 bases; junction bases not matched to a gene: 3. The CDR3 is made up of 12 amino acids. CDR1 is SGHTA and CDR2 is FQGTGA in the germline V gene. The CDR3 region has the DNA TGTGCCAGCAGCGTGGGACAGGGAGAGCTGTTTTTT. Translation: CASSVGQGELFF.

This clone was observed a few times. CDR3 protein: CASSAGGAYGYTF. The CDR3, as DNA: TGTGCCAGCAGCGCCGGGGGTGCCTATGGCTACACCTTC. The chain couples TRBV9 to TRBJ1-2; D is perhaps TRBD1 (5 bases). The CDR3 sequence is 13 residues long. CDR1 is SGDLS, CDR2 YYNGEE, per germline. With 3 bases removed from V and 4 bases from J, the gap between germline ends came to 10 bases.

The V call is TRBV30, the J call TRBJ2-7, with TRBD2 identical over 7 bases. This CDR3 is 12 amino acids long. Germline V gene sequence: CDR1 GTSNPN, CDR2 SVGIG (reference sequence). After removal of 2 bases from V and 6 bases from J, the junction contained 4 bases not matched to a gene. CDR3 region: CAWSWEGREQYF. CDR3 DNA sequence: TGTGCCTGGAGTTGGGAGGGACGCGAGCAGTACTTC.